Below are 29 T cell receptor beta chains sequenced from a single sample in a study of post-analysis software for immune sequencing data. Libraries were made from TCR beta cDNA, and they carried unique molecular identifiers. TCRdb ran MiXCR on the PCR reads and lists one entry per CDR3 protein. The sample contains hundreds of thousands of distinct CDR3 sequences, roughly 46% of which appear only once. Study-level results: Included in a set of roughly five TRBV segments more frequent in patients than controls were TRBV5-6, TRBV5-1 and TRBV20-1.

What these receptors recognize is not known. Sequenced material: blood. All receptors derive from a girl under 18 with multiple sclerosis.

The rearrangement uses TRBV6-6 and TRBJ2-1; 16 bases map to TRBD2. The germline V gene has CDR1 MNHNY and CDR2 SVGAGI (reference sequence). There are 16 residues in the CDR3. V shed 4 bases, J shed 8 bases, and the junction held 5 bases outside the gene matches. The CDR3 sequence is CASSSPGTSGRDEQFF. DNA for the CDR3: TGTGCCAGCAGTTCCCCTGGGACTAGCGGGAGGGATGAGCAGTTCTTC.

Here the CDR3 reads CATYTITAGQSSYNEQFF. The CDR3 DNA follows: TGTGCCACCTACACTATAACAGCGGGCCAGAGCTCCTACAATGAGCAGTTCTTC. The V and J genes are TRBV6-1 and TRBJ2-1, with a possible D match to TRBD2 (6 bases). Germline CDR1 MNHNS, CDR2 SASEGT. The CDR3 totals 18 residues. V was pared by 10 bases and J by 0 bases, with 25 bases between.

Ten or more counts support this clonotype. This chain links TRBV7-2 with TRBJ2-7; 10 positions match TRBD1. Germline values: CDR1 SGHTA, CDR2 FQGNSA. J was trimmed by 3 bases and V by 6 bases; bases with no gene match: 2. The CDR3 loop spans 13 amino acids. CDR3 loop: CASSRTGGYEQYF. The CDR3 bases are TGTGCCAGCAGTAGGACAGGGGGCTACGAGCAGTACTTC.

The rearrangement joins TRBV29-1 to TRBJ1-2; unclear D gene. CDR3 length: 12 residues. Germline V lookup: CDR1 SQVTM, CDR2 ANQGSEA. Trimming cost V 6 bases and J 1 base, with 9 bases left between them. The CDR3 coding sequence is TGCAGCGTAGCAGTTAATAACTATGGCTACACCTTC. Protein: CSVAVNNYGYTF.

This clonotype showed up just a few times. This chain connects TRBV6-5 to TRBJ2-5; tentative D call: TRBD2 (5 bases). Trimming took off 7 bases at V and 5 bases at J, with 17 bases between the two ends. Germline assignment: CDR1 MNHEY and CDR2 SVGAGI. The CDR3 covers 14 residues. The CDR3 nucleotides are TGTGCCAGCATCCCATCGGGCGGCGGGGAGACCCAGTACTTC. Its protein product is CASIPSGGGETQYF.

This clonotype was detected a few times. Sequence at one end of the junction differs from germline and may be a read error. The V gene is TRBV5-1, the J gene TRBJ1-5; D possibly corresponds to TRBD1 (5 bases). Germline CDR1 is SGHRS and CDR2 is YFSETQ. CDR3 length: 16 residues. This chain's CDR3 is CASSLAGGNSNQPQHF. CDR3 bases: TGCGCCAGCAGCTTGGCCGGGGGTAATAGCAATCAACCCCAGCATTTT. The whole variable domain, filled in from reference TRBV5-1 and TRBJ1-5, reads KAGVTQTPRYLIKTRGQQVTLSCSPISGHRSVSWYQQTPGQGLQFLFEYFSETQRNKGNFPGRFSGRQFSNSRSEMNVSTLELGDSALYLCASSLAGGNSNQPQHFGDGTRLSIL.

This clonotype was seen a handful of times. This rearrangement joins TRBV12-3 or TRBV12-4 to TRBJ2-5; D is possibly TRBD1 (5 bases). The CDR3 runs to 11 residues. V was pared by 5 bases and J by 11 bases, with 12 bases between. CDR3 in amino acids: CASSADRQQYF. The CDR3 nucleotides are TGTGCCAGCAGTGCCGACAGACAGCAGTACTTC.

This clonotype was seen a single time. The chain employs TRBV29-1 and TRBJ1-4; TRBD1 might be the D (5 bases). V lost 4 bases, J lost 8 bases, and 17 bases lay in between. The germline gives CDR1 SQVTM, CDR2 ANQGSEA. The CDR3 spans 14 residues. The CDR3 DNA reads as TGCAGCGTTGGGGGACGTGGCTGGGGGGAAAAACTGTTTTTT. It codes for CSVGGRGWGEKLFF. Full variable domain (missing parts from reference TRBV29-1 and TRBJ1-4): SAVISQKPSRDICQRGTSLTIQCQVDSQVTMMFWYRQQPGQSLTLIATANQGSEATYESGFVIDKFPISRPNLTFSTLTVSNMSPEDSSIYLCSVGGRGWGEKLFFGSGTQLSVL.

J is TRBJ2-7 and V is TRBV6-6; D may be TRBD2 (6 bases). CDR3 size: 14 residues. Looked up from germline, CDR1 is MNHNY and CDR2 is SVGAGI (reference sequence). V was shortened by 6 bases and J by 2 bases, with 14 bases between the two germline ends. The CDR3, as DNA: TGTGCCAGCAGCTGGGGGGACGCGACCTACGAGCAGTACTTC. The encoded protein is CASSWGDATYEQYF.

The chain links TRBV7-9 to TRBJ1-5; D remains ambiguous. The CDR3 is 16 amino acids. CDR1 and CDR2 (germline): SEHNR, FQNEAQ (reference sequence). V was clipped by 0 bases and J by 3 bases, with 12 bases between them. The CDR3 here is CASSLAGSGNNQPQHF. In nucleotides, the CDR3 is TGTGCCAGCAGCTTAGCAGGGTCCGGAAACAATCAGCCCCAGCATTTT.

The chain is built from TRBV27 and TRBJ2-3, with unresolved D. Germline CDR1 and CDR2: MNHEY and SMNVEV (reference sequence). Trimming stripped 1 base from V and 0 bases from J, with 8 bases between. The CDR3 length is 15 residues. The CDR3 protein is CASSLFAASTDTQYF. CDR3 sequence (DNA): TGTGCCAGCAGTTTATTTGCGGCAAGCACAGATACGCAGTATTTT.

A few counts support this clonotype. V usage is TRBV5-1 and J usage is TRBJ2-3, with 9 bases fitting TRBD1. Losses at the gene ends were 3 bases for V and 0 bases for J; bases not matched to a gene: 2. This CDR3 spans 15 amino acids. The germline V gene encodes CDR1 SGHRS and CDR2 YFSETQ. This chain's CDR3 is CASSSGTGSTDTQYF. CDR3 sequence (DNA): TGCGCCAGCAGCTCTGGGACAGGGAGCACAGATACGCAGTATTTT.

V gene TRBV10-3 combines with J gene TRBJ2-2; no clear D gene. Trimming removed 4 bases from V and 7 bases from J, with 4 bases in between. CDR1 is ENHRY, CDR2 SYGVKD, per germline. CDR3 length equals 11 residues. CDR3 DNA sequence: TGTGCCATCAGTGTAAACGGGGAGCTGTTTTTT. This encodes CAISVNGELFF.

The rearrangement joins TRBV15 to TRBJ2-1, with D perhaps matching TRBD1 (6 bases). The V gene lost 3 bases and the J gene lost 10 bases, with 13 bases spanning the gap. The CDR3 sequence is 13 residues long. Germline values: CDR1 LNHNV, CDR2 YYDKDF (reference sequence). In DNA form, the CDR3 reads TGTGCCACCAGCAGTGGACCCGGGACAGAGCAGTTCTTC. It encodes CATSSGPGTEQFF.

The chain is built from TRBV20-1 and TRBJ2-1; 14 positions agree with TRBD2. V trimming: 3 bases; J trimming: 4 bases; junction bases outside the gene matches: 5. The CDR3 sequence is 16 residues long. CDR1 is DFQATT and CDR2 is SNEGSKA in the germline V gene (reference sequence). The CDR3 DNA reads as TGCAGTGCTAGTAGGACTAGCGGGGGGAGATACAATGAGCAGTTCTTC. Its translation: CSASRTSGGRYNEQFF.

The chain uses TRBV3-1 and TRBJ2-7; D ambiguous. Trimming stripped 5 bases from V and 7 bases from J, with 24 bases between. The CDR3 is 16 residues long. The germline CDR1 and CDR2 sequences are LGHDT and YNNKEL (reference sequence). This CDR3 is CASSGIFRSGPSEQYF. The CDR3 DNA sequence: TGTGCCAGCAGCGGAATTTTCCGTTCGGGTCCCTCAGAGCAGTACTTC.

This chain connects TRBV28 to TRBJ2-7; 7 bases align to TRBD1. J lost 1 base, V lost 7 bases, and 10 bases had no gene match. From germline, CDR1 is MDHEN and CDR2 SYDVKM. The CDR3 runs 15 residues. The CDR3 sequence is CASTTRGPGSYEQYF. CDR3 sequence (DNA): TGTGCCAGCACTACTAGGGGGCCTGGGTCCTACGAGCAGTACTTC.

This clonotype was counted a few times. The chain has TRBV5-1 and TRBJ1-2; 7 nucleotides agree with TRBD1. This CDR3 is built from 15 residues. Trimming cost V 4 bases and J 7 bases; bases outside gene matches: 13. The V gene's germline CDR1 is SGHRS and CDR2 YFSETQ. This CDR3 is CASSDPQQGMGGYTF. The CDR3 nucleotides are TGCGCCAGCAGCGATCCACAACAGGGGATGGGTGGCTACACCTTC.

V gene TRBV10-3 combines with J gene TRBJ2-3, with a weak D call TRBD2 (5 bases). This CDR3 spans 13 amino acids. Between the trimmed V and J ends, which lost 8 bases and 0 bases, there was a span of 9 bases. Germline loops: CDR1 ENHRY, CDR2 SYGVKD. Here the CDR3 DNA reads TGTGCCATCCGGGAAGCCAGCACAGATACGCAGTATTTT. This encodes CAIREASTDTQYF.

This clonotype was detected once. The chain carries TRBV10-3 and TRBJ1-1, with 10 bases aligning to TRBD1. Trimming cost V 5 bases and J 7 bases; bases outside gene matches: 13. Germline CDR1 ENHRY, CDR2 SYGVKD. This CDR3 comprises 16 residues. The CDR3 loop is CAISKRTGTGVDEAFF. CDR3 nucleotides: TGTGCCATCAGTAAAAGGACCGGGACAGGGGTCGATGAAGCTTTCTTT.

This clonotype was counted between two and nine times. A read error may produce the germline difference seen at one junction end. The chain carries TRBV7-7 and TRBJ1-1; D not resolved. The CDR3 length is 13 residues. Germline V lookup: CDR1 SSHAT, CDR2 FNYEAQ (reference sequence). This CDR3 reads CASSETFNTEAFF. As DNA, the CDR3 is TGTGCTAGCAGCGAAACTTTTAACACTGAAGCTTTCTTT.

The genes are TRBV10-3 and TRBJ2-3, with D possibly called TRBD1 or TRBD2 (6 bases each). The CDR3 spans 15 residues. V was shortened by 3 bases and J by 6 bases, with 16 bases between the two germline ends. CDR1 is ENHRY, CDR2 SYGVKD, per germline. CDR3 nucleotides: TGTGCCATCAGTGACGAGGGGGGACGGATGGATACGCAGTATTTT. This gives the protein CAISDEGGRMDTQYF.

This chain joins TRBV29-1 and TRBJ1-2; no firm D call. This CDR3 comprises 12 residues. CDR1 is SQVTM and CDR2 is ANQGSEA in the germline V gene. The V end lost 4 bases, the J end lost 3 bases, and 9 bases lay between the germline ends. CDR3 sequence (DNA): TGCAGCGTTGTTCTGTCAGACTATGGCTACACCTTC. Its protein product is CSVVLSDYGYTF.

This clonotype was recorded a few times. This chain uses TRBV10-3 with TRBJ2-1; D is ambiguous. Trimming took off 5 bases at V and 0 bases at J, with 8 bases between the two ends. Per germline, CDR1 ENHRY and CDR2 SYGVKD. The CDR3 loop spans 14 amino acids. CDR3 residues: CAISSISSYNEQFF. CDR3 DNA: TGTGCCATCAGTAGCATAAGCTCCTACAATGAGCAGTTCTTC.

In its sample, this clonotype was seen a few times. CDR3 amino acids: CASRKDRGFTYEQYF. The CDR3 DNA sequence: TGTGCCAGCAGGAAGGACAGGGGCTTTACCTACGAGCAGTACTTC. This chain joins TRBV28 and TRBJ2-7, with 9 bases aligning to TRBD1. Germline V gives CDR1 MDHEN, CDR2 SYDVKM. After removal of 6 bases from V and 2 bases from J, the junction contained 8 bases not matched to a gene. The CDR3 contains 15 residues.

The rearrangement joins TRBV5-1 to TRBJ1-1; possible D gene TRBD1, 5 bases. CDR3 length equals 14 residues. Trimming took 2 bases from V and 1 from J, leaving 9 bases between them. Germline V lookup: CDR1 SGHRS, CDR2 YFSETQ. The CDR3 coding sequence is TGCGCCAGCAGCTTTGACGGGACGAACACTGAAGCTTTCTTT. It codes for CASSFDGTNTEAFF.

The chain combines TRBV7-2 with TRBJ2-2; 7 positions match TRBD2. CDR1 is SGHTA and CDR2 is FQGNSA in the germline V gene. The V segment lost 5 bases and the J segment 0 bases; nucleotides outside the gene matches: 3. The CDR3 length is 15 residues. CDR3 amino acids: CASSKTSTNTGELFF. The CDR3 coding sequence is TGTGCCAGCAGCAAGACTAGCACGAACACCGGGGAGCTGTTTTTT.

In this sample, this clonotype turned up a few times. The gene calls are TRBV20-1 and TRBJ2-7; maybe TRBD2 (6 bases). The J call is doubtful: the DNA matches TRBJ2-5 better. The CDR3 extends over 14 amino acids. Germline CDR1 DFQATT, CDR2 SNEGSKA (reference sequence). The DNA for the CDR3 is TGCAGTGCTAGAGTCCGGGAGTCTCGGGAGACCCAGTACTTC. Its translation: CSARVRESRETQYF.

This clonotype was seen more than once but under ten times. This sequence joins TRBV12-3 or TRBV12-4 and TRBJ2-5; perhaps TRBD1 as D (7 bases). This CDR3 is 15 amino acids long. V was trimmed by 2 bases and J by 6 bases, leaving 16 bases between them. CDR3: CASSLLAGGGKTQYF. The CDR3 nucleotides read TGTGCCAGCAGTTTATTGGCAGGGGGAGGAAAGACCCAGTACTTC.